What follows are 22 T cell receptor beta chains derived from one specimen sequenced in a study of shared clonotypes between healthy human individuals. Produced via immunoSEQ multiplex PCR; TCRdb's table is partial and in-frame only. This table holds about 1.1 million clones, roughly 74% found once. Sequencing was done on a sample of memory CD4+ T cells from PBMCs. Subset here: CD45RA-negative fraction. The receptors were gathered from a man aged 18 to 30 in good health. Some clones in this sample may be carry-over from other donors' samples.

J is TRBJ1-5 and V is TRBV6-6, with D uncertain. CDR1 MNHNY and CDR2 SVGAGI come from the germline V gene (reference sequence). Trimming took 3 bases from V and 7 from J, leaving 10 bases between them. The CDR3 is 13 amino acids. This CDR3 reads CASSYKYGQPQHF. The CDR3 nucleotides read TGTGCCAGCAGTTATAAGTATGGACAGCCCCAGCATTTT.

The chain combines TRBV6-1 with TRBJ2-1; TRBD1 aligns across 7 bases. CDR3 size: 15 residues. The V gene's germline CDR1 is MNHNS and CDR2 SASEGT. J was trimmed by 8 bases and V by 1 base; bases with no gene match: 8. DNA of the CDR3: TGTGCCAGCAGTGAAGTGGCAGGGGGTCATGATGAGCAGTTCTTC. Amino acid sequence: CASSEVAGGHDEQFF.

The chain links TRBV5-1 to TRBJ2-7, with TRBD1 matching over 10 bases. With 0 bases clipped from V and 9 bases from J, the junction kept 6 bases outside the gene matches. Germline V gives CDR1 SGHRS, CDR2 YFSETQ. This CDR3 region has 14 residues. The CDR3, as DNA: TGCGCCAGCAGCTTGGCTGGGACAGGGGAGATGCAGTACTTC. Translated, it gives CASSLAGTGEMQYF.

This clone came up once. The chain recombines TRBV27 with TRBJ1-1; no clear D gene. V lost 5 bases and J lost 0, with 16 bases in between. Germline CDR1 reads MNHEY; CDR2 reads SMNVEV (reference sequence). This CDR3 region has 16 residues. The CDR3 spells CASSKKVAGLNTEAFF. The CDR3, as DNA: TGTGCCAGCAGTAAAAAGGTGGCGGGGTTGAACACTGAAGCTTTCTTT.

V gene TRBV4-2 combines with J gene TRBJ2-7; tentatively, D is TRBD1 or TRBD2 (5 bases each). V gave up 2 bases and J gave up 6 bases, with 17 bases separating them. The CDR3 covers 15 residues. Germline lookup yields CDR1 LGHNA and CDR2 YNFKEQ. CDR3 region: CASSQSRDLLGEQYF. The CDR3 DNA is TGTGCCAGCAGCCAATCCCGGGACCTCCTTGGCGAGCAGTACTTC.

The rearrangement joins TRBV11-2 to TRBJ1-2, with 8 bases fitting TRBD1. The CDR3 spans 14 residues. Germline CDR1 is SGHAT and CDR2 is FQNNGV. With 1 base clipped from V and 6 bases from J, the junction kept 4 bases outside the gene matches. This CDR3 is CASSLGTGGHGYTF. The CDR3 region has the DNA TGTGCCAGCAGCTTAGGCACAGGGGGACATGGCTACACCTTC.

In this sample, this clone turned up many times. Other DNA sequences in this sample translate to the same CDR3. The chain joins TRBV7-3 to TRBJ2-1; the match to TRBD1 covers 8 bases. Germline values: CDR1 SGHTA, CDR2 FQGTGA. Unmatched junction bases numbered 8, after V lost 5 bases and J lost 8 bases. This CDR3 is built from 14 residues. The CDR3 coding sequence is TGTGCCAGCAGCCCAGGGACAGGCGGGGATGAGCAGTTCTTC. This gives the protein CASSPGTGGDEQFF. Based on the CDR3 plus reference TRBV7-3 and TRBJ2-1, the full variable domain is GAGVSQTPSNKVTEKGKYVELRCDPISGHTALYWYRQSLGQGPEFLIYFQGTGAADDSGLPNDRFFAVRPEGSVSTLKIQRTERGDSAVYLCASSPGTGGDEQFFGPGTRLTVL.

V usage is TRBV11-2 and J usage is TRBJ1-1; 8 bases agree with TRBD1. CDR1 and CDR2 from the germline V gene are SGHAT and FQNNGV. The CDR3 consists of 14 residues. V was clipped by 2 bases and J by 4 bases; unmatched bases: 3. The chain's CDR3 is CASSLYRGATEAFF. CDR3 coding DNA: TGTGCCAGCAGCTTATACAGGGGGGCCACTGAAGCTTTCTTT.

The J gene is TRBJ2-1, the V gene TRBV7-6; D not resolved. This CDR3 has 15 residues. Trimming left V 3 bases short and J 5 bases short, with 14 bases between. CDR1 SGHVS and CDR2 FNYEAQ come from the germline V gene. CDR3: CASSFLGRADNEQFF. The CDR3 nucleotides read TGTGCCAGCAGCTTCTTAGGAAGGGCAGACAATGAGCAGTTCTTC.

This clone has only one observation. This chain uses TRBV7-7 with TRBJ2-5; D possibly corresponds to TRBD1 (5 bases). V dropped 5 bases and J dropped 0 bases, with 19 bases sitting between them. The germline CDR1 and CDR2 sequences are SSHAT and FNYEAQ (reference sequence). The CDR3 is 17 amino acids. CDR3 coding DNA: TGTGCCAGCAGCGTCTCCCCCCTGACAGCCTACCAAGAGACCCAGTACTTC. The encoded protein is CASSVSPLTAYQETQYF.

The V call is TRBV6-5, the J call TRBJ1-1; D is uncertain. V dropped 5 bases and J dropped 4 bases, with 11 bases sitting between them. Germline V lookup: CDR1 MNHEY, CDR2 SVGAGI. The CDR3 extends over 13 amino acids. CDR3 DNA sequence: TGTGCCAGCAGTAAGATCATCGGCACTGAAGCTTTCTTT. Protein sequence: CASSKIIGTEAFF.

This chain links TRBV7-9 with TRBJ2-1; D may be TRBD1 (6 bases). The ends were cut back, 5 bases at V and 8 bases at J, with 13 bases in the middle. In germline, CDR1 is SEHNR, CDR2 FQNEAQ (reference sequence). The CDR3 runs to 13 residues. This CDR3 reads CASSRTQGDEQFF. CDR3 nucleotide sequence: TGTGCCAGCAGCCGAACACAGGGAGATGAGCAGTTCTTC.

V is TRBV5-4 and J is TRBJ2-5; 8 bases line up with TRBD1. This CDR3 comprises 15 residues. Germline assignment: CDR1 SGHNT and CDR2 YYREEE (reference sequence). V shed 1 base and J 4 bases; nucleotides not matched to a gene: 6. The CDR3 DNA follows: TGTGCCAGCAGCTTGACAACAGGGGGTAGAGAGACCCAGTACTTC. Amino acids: CASSLTTGGRETQYF.

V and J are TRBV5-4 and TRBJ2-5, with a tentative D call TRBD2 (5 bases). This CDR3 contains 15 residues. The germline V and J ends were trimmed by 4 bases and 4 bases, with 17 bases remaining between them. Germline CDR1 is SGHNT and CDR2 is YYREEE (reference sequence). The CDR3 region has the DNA TGTGCCAGCAGCCGCGGACTGACTGTCAGAGAGACCCAGTACTTC. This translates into CASSRGLTVRETQYF.

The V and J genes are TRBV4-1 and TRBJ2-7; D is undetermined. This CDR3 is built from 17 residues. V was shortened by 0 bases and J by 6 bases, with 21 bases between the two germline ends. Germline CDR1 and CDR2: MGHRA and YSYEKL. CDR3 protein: CASSQDSPGPRAGEQYF. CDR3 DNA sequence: TGCGCCAGCAGCCAAGACAGTCCAGGCCCCCGGGCTGGCGAGCAGTACTTC.

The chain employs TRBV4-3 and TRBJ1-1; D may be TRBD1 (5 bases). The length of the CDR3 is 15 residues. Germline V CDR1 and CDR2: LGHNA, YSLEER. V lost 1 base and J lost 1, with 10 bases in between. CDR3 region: CASSQADSTNTEAFF. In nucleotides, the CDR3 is TGCGCCAGCAGCCAAGCCGACAGCACGAACACTGAAGCTTTCTTT.

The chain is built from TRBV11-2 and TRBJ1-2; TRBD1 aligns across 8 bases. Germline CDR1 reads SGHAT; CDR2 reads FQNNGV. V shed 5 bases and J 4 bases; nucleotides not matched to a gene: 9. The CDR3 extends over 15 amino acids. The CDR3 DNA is TGTGCCAGCAGCCTAGGGGACAGGCCCCTCTATGGCTACACCTTC. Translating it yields CASSLGDRPLYGYTF.

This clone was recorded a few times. CDR3 protein: CASSLYRDVAGGEAFF. The CDR3 bases are TGTGCCAGCAGTTTATACAGGGACGTGGCAGGCGGTGAAGCTTTCTTT. The chain has TRBV27 and TRBJ1-1; D is perhaps TRBD1 (6 bases). The germline V gene encodes CDR1 MNHEY and CDR2 SMNVEV (reference sequence). Trimming removed 1 base from V and 7 bases from J, with 19 bases in between. CDR3 size: 16 residues.

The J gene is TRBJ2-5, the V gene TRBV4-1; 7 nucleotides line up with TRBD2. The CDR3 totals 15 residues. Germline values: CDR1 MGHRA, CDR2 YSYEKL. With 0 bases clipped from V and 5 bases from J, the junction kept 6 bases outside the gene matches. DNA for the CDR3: TGCGCCAGCAGCCAAGAAGAGCGGGAAGAGGAGACCCAGTACTTC. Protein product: CASSQEEREEETQYF.

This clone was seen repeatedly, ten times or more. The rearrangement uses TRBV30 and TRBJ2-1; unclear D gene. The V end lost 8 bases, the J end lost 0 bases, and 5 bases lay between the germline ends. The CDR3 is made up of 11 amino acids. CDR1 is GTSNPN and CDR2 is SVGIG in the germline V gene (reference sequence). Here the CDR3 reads CALSSYNEQFF. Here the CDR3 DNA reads TGTGCCCTGAGCTCCTACAATGAGCAGTTCTTC.

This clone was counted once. This chain's CDR3 is CASSYGTGYEQYF. The CDR3 region has the DNA TGTGCCAGCAGCTACGGGACGGGCTACGAGCAGTACTTC. The chain has TRBV6-5 and TRBJ2-5; D could derive from TRBD1 or TRBD2 (5 bases each). Judging by the DNA end, TRBJ2-7 fits better; the J call may be wrong. Germline assignment: CDR1 MNHEY and CDR2 SVGAGI. This CDR3 is built from 13 residues.

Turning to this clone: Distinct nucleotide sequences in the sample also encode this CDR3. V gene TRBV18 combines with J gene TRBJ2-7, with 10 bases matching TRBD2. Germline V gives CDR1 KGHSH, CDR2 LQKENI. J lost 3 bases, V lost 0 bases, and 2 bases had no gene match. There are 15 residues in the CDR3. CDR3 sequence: CASSPPGLASYEQYF. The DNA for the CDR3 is TGTGCCAGCTCACCACCGGGACTAGCGAGCTACGAGCAGTACTTC.